The next 8 T cell receptor beta chains were all read from a single sample in a study of blood T cells in healthy people across ages. Primers used in a second PCR of about 6 to 11 cycles were a sample-barcoded 5' primer and a J-beta primer mix. Via MiXCR, TCRdb re-called the 5' RACE reads, giving one row per CDR3 protein. The profile shows over 600,000 distinct CDR3 sequences, less than 60% of them singletons. Sequenced material: blood. These receptors were obtained from a man older than 75 in good health.

The V gene is TRBV2, the J gene TRBJ2-7; possible D gene TRBD2, 6 bases. V lost 5 bases, J lost 9 bases, and 11 bases lay in between. CDR3 length equals 11 residues. The germline V gene has CDR1 SNHLY and CDR2 FYNNEI. In DNA, the CDR3 is TGTGCCAGCAGTATGACTAGTACGCAGTACTTC. This gives the protein CASSMTSTQYF.

The V call is TRBV21-1, the J call TRBJ2-7; the tabulated D call, TRBD2, remains unverified against the DNA. TRBV21-1 is a known pseudogene. The CDR3 runs 14 residues. For the CDR3, the DNA is TGTGCCAGCAGCCCCTTCGGAAGGGAATGCGGGCAGTACTTC. This gives the protein CASSPFGRECGQYF.

V gene TRBV6-2 or TRBV6-3 combines with J gene TRBJ2-1; 9 nucleotides agree with TRBD2. The CDR3 extends over 16 amino acids. The trim removed 2 bases at V and 4 bases at J, leaving 6 bases unmatched. CDR1 is MNHEY, CDR2 SVGEGT, per germline. The CDR3 is CASSYRGGRAYNEQFF. The CDR3 DNA follows: TGTGCCAGCAGTTACAGGGGCGGGAGGGCTTACAATGAGCAGTTCTTC.

The chain is built from TRBV7-2 and TRBJ1-2; 9 nucleotides agree with TRBD1. Germline-derived CDR1 and CDR2 are SGHTA and FQGNSA. This CDR3 contains 15 residues. J lost 4 bases, V lost 5 bases, and 8 bases had no gene match. The CDR3 sequence: CASSVSGQGPYGYTF. The CDR3 nucleotides are TGTGCCAGCAGCGTCTCGGGACAGGGCCCCTATGGCTACACCTTC. Filled out from reference TRBV7-2 and TRBJ1-2, the complete variable domain reads GAGVSQSPSNKVTEKGKDVELRCDPISGHTALYWYRQSLGQGLEFLIYFQGNSAPDKSGLPSDRFSAERTGGSVSTLTIQRTQQEDSAVYLCASSVSGQGPYGYTFGSGTRLTVV.

This clonotype was found a few times. The CDR3 DNA reads TGTGCCAGCAGCATCCGAACCGGGACGGCGAACACTGAAGCTTTCTTT. Translation: CASSIRTGTANTEAFF. The chain is built from TRBV12-3 or TRBV12-4 and TRBJ1-1; TRBD1 might be the D (5 bases). The CDR3 contains 16 residues. V lost 6 bases and J 1 base, leaving 18 bases between the germline ends.

The chain combines TRBV20-1 with TRBJ2-5; 12 bases map to TRBD2. CDR1 is DFQATT and CDR2 is SNEGSKA in the germline V gene (reference sequence). Trimming removed 0 bases from V and 11 bases from J; junction bases left unmatched: 10. CDR3 length equals 15 residues. The CDR3 is CSARDATSGSDEQYF. In DNA, the CDR3 is TGCAGTGCTAGAGATGCGACTAGCGGGAGCGATGAGCAGTACTTC.

This clonotype was recorded many times. V is TRBV7-9 and J is TRBJ2-1; 13 bases fit TRBD2. Looked up from germline, CDR1 is SEHNR and CDR2 is FQNEAQ (reference sequence). This CDR3 has 15 amino acids. Trimming at V came to 8 bases and at J to 8 bases, leaving 9 bases not matched to a gene. The chain's CDR3 is CASGILAGGPHEQFF. CDR3 in DNA: TGTGCCAGCGGAATACTAGCGGGAGGGCCCCATGAGCAGTTCTTC.

The table lists this clonotype with a few counts. The V and J genes are TRBV12-3 or TRBV12-4 and TRBJ2-1, with D perhaps TRBD2 (6 bases). V was pared by 6 bases and J by 9 bases, with 15 bases between. The CDR3 has 13 amino acids. Written as DNA, the CDR3 is TGTGCCAGCAGGCCGGGACTGGGGTCTGAGCAGTTCTTC. Translation gives CASRPGLGSEQFF.